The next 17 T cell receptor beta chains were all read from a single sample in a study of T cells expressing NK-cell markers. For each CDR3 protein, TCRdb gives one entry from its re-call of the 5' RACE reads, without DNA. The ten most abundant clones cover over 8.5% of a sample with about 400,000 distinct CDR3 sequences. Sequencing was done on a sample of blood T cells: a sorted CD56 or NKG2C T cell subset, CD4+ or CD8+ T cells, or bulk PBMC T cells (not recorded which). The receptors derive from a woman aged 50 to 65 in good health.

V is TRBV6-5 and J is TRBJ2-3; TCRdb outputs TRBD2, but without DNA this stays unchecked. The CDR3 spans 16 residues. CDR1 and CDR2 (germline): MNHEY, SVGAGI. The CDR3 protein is CASSYSTLAAGGTQYF.

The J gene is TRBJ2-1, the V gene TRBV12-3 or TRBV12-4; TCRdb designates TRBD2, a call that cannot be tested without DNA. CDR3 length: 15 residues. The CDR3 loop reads CASSLLAGGRNEQFF.

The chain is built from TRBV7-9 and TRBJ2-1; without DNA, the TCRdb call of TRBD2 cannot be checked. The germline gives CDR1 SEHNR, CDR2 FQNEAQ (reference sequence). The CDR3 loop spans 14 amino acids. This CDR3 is CASSPEREYNEQFF.

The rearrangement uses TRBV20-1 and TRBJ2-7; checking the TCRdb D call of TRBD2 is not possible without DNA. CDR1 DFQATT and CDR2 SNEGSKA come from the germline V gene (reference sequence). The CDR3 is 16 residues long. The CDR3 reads CSASGRVLHMAYEQYF.

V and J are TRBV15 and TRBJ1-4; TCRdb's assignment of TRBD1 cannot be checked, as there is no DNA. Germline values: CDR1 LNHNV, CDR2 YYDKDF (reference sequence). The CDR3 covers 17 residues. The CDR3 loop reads CATSTRDRSSTNEKLFF. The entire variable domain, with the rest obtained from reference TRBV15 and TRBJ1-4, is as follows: DAMVIQNPRYQVTQFGKPVTLSCSQTLNHNVMYWYQQKSSQAPKLLFHYYDKDFNNEADTPDNFQSRRPNTSFCFLDIRSPGLGDTAMYLCATSTRDRSSTNEKLFFGSGTQLSVL.

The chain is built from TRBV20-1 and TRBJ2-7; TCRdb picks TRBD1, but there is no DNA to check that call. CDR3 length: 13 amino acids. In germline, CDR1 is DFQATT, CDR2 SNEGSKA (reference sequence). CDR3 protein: CSAGTPGFYEQYF.

CDR3 in amino acids: CAISDRPAGVDEQFF. The V and J genes are TRBV10-3 and TRBJ2-1; absent DNA, TCRdb's TRBD2 call cannot be checked. In germline, CDR1 is ENHRY, CDR2 SYGVKD. The CDR3 consists of 15 residues.

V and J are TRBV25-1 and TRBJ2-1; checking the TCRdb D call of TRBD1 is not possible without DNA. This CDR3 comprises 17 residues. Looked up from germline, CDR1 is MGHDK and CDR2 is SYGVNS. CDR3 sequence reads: CASSGPSGPGMGGEQFF.

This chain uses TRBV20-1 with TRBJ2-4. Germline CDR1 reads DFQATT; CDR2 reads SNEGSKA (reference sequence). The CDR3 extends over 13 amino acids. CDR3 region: CSAPTEAKNIQYF.

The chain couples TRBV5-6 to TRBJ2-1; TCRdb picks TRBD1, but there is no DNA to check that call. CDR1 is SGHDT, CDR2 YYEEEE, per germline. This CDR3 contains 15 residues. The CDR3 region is CASSSPGQGAYEQFF.

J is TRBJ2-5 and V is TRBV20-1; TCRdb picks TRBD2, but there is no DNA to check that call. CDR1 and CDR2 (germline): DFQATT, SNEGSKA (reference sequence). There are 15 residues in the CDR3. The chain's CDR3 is CSALDSSGRAETQYF.

The CDR3 sequence is CATRGQEQAKNIQYF. The rearrangement uses TRBV28 and TRBJ2-4; TCRdb lists TRBD1, though no DNA is available to test this call. Germline assignment: CDR1 MDHEN and CDR2 SYDVKM. The CDR3 is made up of 15 amino acids.

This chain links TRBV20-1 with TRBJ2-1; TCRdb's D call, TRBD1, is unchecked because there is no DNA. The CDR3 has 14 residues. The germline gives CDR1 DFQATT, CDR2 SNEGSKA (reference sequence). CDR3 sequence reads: CSASGNLLFSEQFF.

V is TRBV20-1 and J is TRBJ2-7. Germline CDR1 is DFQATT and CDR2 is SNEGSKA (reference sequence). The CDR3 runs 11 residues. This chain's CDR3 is CSAAILYEQYF.

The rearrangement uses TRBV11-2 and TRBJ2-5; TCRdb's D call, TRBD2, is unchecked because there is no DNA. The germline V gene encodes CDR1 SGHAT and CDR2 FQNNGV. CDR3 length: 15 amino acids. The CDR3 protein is CASRNLAGGQETQYF.

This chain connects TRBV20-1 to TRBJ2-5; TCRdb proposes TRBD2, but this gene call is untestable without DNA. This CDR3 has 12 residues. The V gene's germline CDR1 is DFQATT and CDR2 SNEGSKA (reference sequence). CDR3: CSASGRAQTQYF.

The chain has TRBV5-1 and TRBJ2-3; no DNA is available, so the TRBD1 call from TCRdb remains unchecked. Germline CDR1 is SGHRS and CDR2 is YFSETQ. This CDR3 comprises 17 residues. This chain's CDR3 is CASRFPTEQASSDTQYF. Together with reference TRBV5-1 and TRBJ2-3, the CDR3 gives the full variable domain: KAGVTQTPRYLIKTRGQQVTLSCSPISGHRSVSWYQQTPGQGLQFLFEYFSETQRNKGNFPGRFSGRQFSNSRSEMNVSTLELGDSALYLCASRFPTEQASSDTQYFGPGTRLTVL.